This is a list of T cell receptor beta chains from one sample in a study of OX40 agonist ivuxolimab in advanced cancers. Assay: immunoSEQ multiplex PCR; the TCRdb copy retains only in-frame clones and omits some. The sample shows tens of thousands of clones, around 77% of them seen only once. Material: CD4+ or CD8+ T cells sorted from blood, obtained in a trial of the OX40 agonist ivuxolimab. The receptors here all came from an adult with an advanced solid tumor such as melanoma, head and neck, liver or kidney cancer. CDR3s include the opening cysteine and the closing phenylalanine or tryptophan. A D gene is named only where the DNA matches it firmly. The size entry is marked missing in some rows and otherwise reads once, few, many or a size class.

>TRBV6-1|NA|NA|TRBJ2-7
CASREPGARYEQYF
TGTGCCAGCAGAGAACCGGGGGCACGATACGAGCAGTACTTC
>TRBV29-1|NA|once|TRBJ2-5
CSVEDSRVAFQETQYF
TGCAGCGTTGAAGATTCAAGGGTGGCCTTTCAAGAGACCCAGTACTTC
>TRBV4-1|NA|few|TRBJ2-7
CASSQVGGTGSWQYF
TGCGCCAGCAGCCAAGTGGGGGGGACAGGTTCGTGGCAGTACTTC
>TRBV4-3|NA|NA|TRBJ2-1
CASSQIQGSEQFF
TGCGCCAGCAGCCAGATTCAGGGTAGCGAGCAGTTCTTC
>TRBV6-5|NA|NA|TRBJ1-2
CASSDLGGVSYTF
TGTGCCAGCAGTGATTTGGGGGGAGTGAGCTACACCTTC
>TRBV7-2|NA|NA|TRBJ1-6
CASSLAVARVNSPLHF
TGTGCCAGCAGCTTAGCTGTGGCCAGGGTAAATTCACCCCTCCACTTT
>TRBV28|TRBD2|NA|TRBJ2-7
CASGWGGGSYEQYF
TGTGCCAGCGGATGGGGGGGAGGATCGTACGAGCAGTACTTC
>TRBV7-8|TRBD1|NA|TRBJ2-1
CASSPGRGQGHEQFF
TGTGCCAGCAGCCCGGGCCGCGGACAGGGTCATGAGCAGTTCTTC
>TRBV18|NA|NA|TRBJ1-4
CASSPQGYEKLFF
TGTGCCAGCTCACCACAGGGTTACGAAAAACTGTTTTTT
>TRBV30|NA|NA|TRBJ2-7
CAWIHYEQYF
TGTGCCTGGATCCATTACGAGCAGTACTTC
>TRBV21-1|NA|once|TRBJ2-2
CASSKALLSWTSGTGELFF
TGTGCCAGCAGCAAAGCGCTTTTAAGTTGGACTAGCGGGACCGGGGAGCTGTTTTTT
>TRBV28|TRBD1|NA|TRBJ1-1
CASSYPGQTLSNTEAFF
TGTGCCAGCAGCTACCCGGGACAGACCCTCTCGAACACTGAAGCTTTCTTT
>TRBV5-5|NA|NA|TRBJ2-2
CASTLKGGGGRELFF
TGTGCCAGCACCCTAAAGGGGGGAGGTGGCCGGGAGCTGTTTTTT
>TRBV10-2|NA|few|TRBJ2-3
CASRETTDTQYF
TGCGCCAGCAGGGAAACCACAGATACGCAGTATTTT
>TRBV28|TRBD1|NA|TRBJ2-6
CVTGGQGADGANVLTF
TGTGTCACAGGGGGACAGGGGGCGGATGGGGCCAACGTCCTGACTTTC
>TRBV18|NA|NA|TRBJ1-2
CASSEGRRDYGYTF
TGTGCCAGCTCGGAAGGACGGAGGGACTATGGCTACACCTTC
>TRBV7-9|NA|NA|TRBJ2-3
CASSQGRYTWGDTQYF
TGTGCCAGCAGCCAGGGGCGATATACGTGGGGCGATACGCAGTATTTT
>TRBV7-9|TRBD2|NA|TRBJ2-1
CATSIGASGGQKTFF
TGTGCCACCTCAATCGGGGCTAGCGGGGGCCAAAAGACGTTCTTC
>TRBV6-5|NA|NA|TRBJ1-2
CASSYSQGAAGYTF
TGTGCCAGCAGTTACTCGCAGGGAGCGGCTGGCTACACCTTC
>TRBV29-1|NA|few|TRBJ1-1
CSVGFDEAFF
TGCAGCGTTGGGTTTGATGAAGCTTTCTTT
>TRBV5-1|NA|NA|TRBJ2-7
CASSLGPGAYEQYF
TGCGCCAGCAGCTTGGGACCCGGGGCATACGAGCAGTACTTC
>TRBV6-5|NA|NA|TRBJ1-2
CASSYLGGYGYTF
TGTGCCAGCAGTTACCTAGGGGGCTATGGCTACACCTTC
>TRBV4-1|TRBD2|NA|TRBJ2-5
CASSQVIPAGGRETQYF
TGCGCCAGCAGCCAAGTTATCCCAGCGGGGGGGCGAGAGACCCAGTACTTC
>TRBV15|NA|NA|TRBJ2-5
CATSRGRGGTQETQYF
TGTGCCACCAGCAGAGGACGGGGCGGCACCCAAGAGACCCAGTACTTC
>TRBV5-6|NA|NA|TRBJ1-1
CASSLPTGRGTEAFF
TGTGCCAGCAGCTTACCGACAGGCCGGGGCACTGAAGCTTTCTTT
>TRBV2|NA|NA|TRBJ1-2
CASRGTTDYGYTF
TGTGCCAGCAGGGGGACAACAGACTATGGCTACACCTTC
>TRBV4-3|NA|NA|TRBJ2-3
CASSQDLVARRYEQYF
TGCGCCAGCAGCCAAGATTTAGTAGCTCGTCGGTATGAGCAGTATTTT
>TRBV9|TRBD2|NA|TRBJ2-7
CASSGGGSDEQYF
TGTGCCAGCAGCGGTGGCGGGAGCGACGAGCAGTACTTC
>TRBV14|NA|few|TRBJ1-6
CASSIQAYNSPLHF
TGTGCCAGCAGCATCCAGGCTTATAATTCACCCCTCCACTTT
>TRBV5-4|NA|NA|TRBJ2-7
CASSLGQGAYEQYF
TGTGCCAGCAGCTTGGGTCAGGGAGCCTACGAGCAGTACTTC
>TRBV14|NA|NA|TRBJ1-1
CASSQDRVGNTEAFF
TGTGCCAGCAGCCAAGACAGGGTCGGGAACACTGAAGCTTTCTTT
>TRBV2|TRBD1|NA|TRBJ1-2
CASTRGGYGYTF
TGTGCCAGCACCAGGGGGGGGTATGGCTACACCTTC
>TRBV29-1|NA|NA|TRBJ2-2
CSVETPRGRTGELFF
TGCAGCGTTGAAACTCCCAGGGGGAGGACCGGGGAGCTGTTTTTT
>TRBV6-1|NA|NA|TRBJ2-7
CASSEAGRPVSYEQYF
TGTGCCAGCAGTGAAGCGGGCCGGCCTGTTTCCTACGAGCAGTACTTC
>TRBV9|TRBD2|NA|TRBJ2-1
CASSPNVRLAGVHNEQFF
TGTGCCAGCAGCCCCAATGTCCGACTAGCGGGAGTACATAATGAGCAGTTCTTC
>TRBV7-9|NA|NA|TRBJ1-5
CASSYQDGTNQPQHF
TGTGCCAGCAGCTACCAGGACGGCACGAATCAGCCCCAGCATTTT
>TRBV14|NA|NA|TRBJ2-7
CASSRAKGDPFEQYF
TGTGCCAGCAGCCGGGCCAAGGGGGACCCGTTCGAGCAGTACTTC
>TRBV19|TRBD1|NA|TRBJ2-7
CASSPRQGSEQYF
TGTGCCAGTAGTCCCCGACAGGGGTCCGAGCAGTACTTC
>TRBV7-8|TRBD1|NA|TRBJ2-5
CASSLVNRGQGETQYF
TGTGCCAGCAGCTTAGTAAACAGGGGGCAGGGTGAGACCCAGTACTTC
>TRBV7-8|NA|NA|TRBJ2-7
CASSSYRTGAYEQYF
TGTGCCAGCAGCTCATATCGGACTGGGGCCTACGAGCAGTACTTC
>TRBV18|TRBD1|few|TRBJ1-2
CASSTGTGSDYGYTF
TGTGCCAGCTCAACCGGGACAGGGAGCGACTATGGCTACACCTTC
>TRBV18|NA|once|TRBJ1-1
CASSPTGSDTEAFF
TGTGCCAGCTCACCTACAGGGTCCGACACTGAAGCTTTCTTT
>TRBV4-1|NA|few|TRBJ1-5
CASSQQGRNQPQHF
TGCGCCAGCAGCCAACAGGGACGCAATCAGCCCCAGCATTTT
>TRBV4-3|NA|NA|TRBJ1-1
CASSLGGLNTEAFF
TGCGCCAGCAGCCTAGGGGGGCTGAACACTGAAGCTTTCTTT
>TRBV10-3|NA|NA|TRBJ1-2
CASSGENFYGYTF
TGTGCCAGTTCTGGGGAAAACTTCTATGGCTACACCTTC